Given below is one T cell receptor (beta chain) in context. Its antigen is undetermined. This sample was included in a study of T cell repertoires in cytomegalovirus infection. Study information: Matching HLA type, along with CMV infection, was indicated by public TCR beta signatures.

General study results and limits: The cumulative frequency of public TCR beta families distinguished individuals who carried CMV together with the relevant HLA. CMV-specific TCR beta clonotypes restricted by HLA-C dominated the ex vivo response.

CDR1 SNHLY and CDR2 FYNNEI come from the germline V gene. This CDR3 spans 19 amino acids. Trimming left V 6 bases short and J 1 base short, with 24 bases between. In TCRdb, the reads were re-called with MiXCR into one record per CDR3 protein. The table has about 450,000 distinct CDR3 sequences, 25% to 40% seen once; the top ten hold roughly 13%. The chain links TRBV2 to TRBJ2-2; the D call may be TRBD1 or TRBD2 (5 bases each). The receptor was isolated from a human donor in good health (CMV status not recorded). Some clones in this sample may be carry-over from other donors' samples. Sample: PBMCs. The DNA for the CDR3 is TGTGCCAGCAGATTAGTACAAGTGGGGACCGTGATGAACACCGGGGAGCTGTTTTTT. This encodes CASRLVQVGTVMNTGELFF.